The next 4 T cell receptor beta chains were all read from a single sample in a study of OX40 agonist ivuxolimab in advanced cancers. This table comes from immunoSEQ multiplex PCR, and its TCRdb copy is limited to in-frame clones, with some not included. The table includes about 60,000 clones, 85% detected once. Specimen: CD4+ or CD8+ T cells sorted from blood, collected in a trial of the OX40 agonist ivuxolimab. Source of these receptors: an adult with an advanced solid tumor such as melanoma, head and neck, liver or kidney cancer.

The rearrangement joins TRBV29-1 to TRBJ2-5; the D gene is possibly TRBD2 (6 bases). The germline V gene has CDR1 SQVTM and CDR2 ANQGSEA. The V end was cut by 0 bases, the J end by 2 bases, with 16 bases between. The CDR3 has 16 residues. CDR3 bases: TGCAGCGTTGAAGATCTTGGAGGGAAGGCACAAGAGACCCAGTACTTC. Its translation is CSVEDLGGKAQETQYF.

The V and J genes are TRBV2 and TRBJ2-1, with a tentative D call TRBD1 (8 bases). The V gene's germline CDR1 is SNHLY and CDR2 FYNNEI. V shed 6 bases and J shed 7 bases, with 16 bases lying between them. The length of the CDR3 is 14 residues. The CDR3 nucleotides read TGTGCCAGCAGGGTCACAGGGGGGGCTAATGAGCAGTTCTTC. This translates into CASRVTGGANEQFF.

In DNA, the CDR3 is TGCGCCAGCAGCCCGGGTTCGGGGGCTGGAAACACCATATATTTT. Its protein is CASSPGSGAGNTIYF. V gene TRBV5-1 combines with J gene TRBJ1-3; possible D gene TRBD1, 5 bases. The CDR3 spans 15 residues. The V end lost 4 bases, the J end lost 2 bases, and 13 bases lay between the germline ends. Germline-derived CDR1 and CDR2 are SGHRS and YFSETQ.

The chain has TRBV15 and TRBJ2-5, with 9 bases lining up with TRBD1. The germline V gene has CDR1 LNHNV and CDR2 YYDKDF (reference sequence). This CDR3 spans 17 amino acids. Trimming cost V 7 bases and J 10 bases; bases outside gene matches: 22. Written as DNA, the CDR3 is TGTGCCACCAACGGTGAGGGACAGGGTCCAGAGACGGAACGCCAGTACTTC. This encodes CATNGEGQGPETERQYF.